Following are 25 T cell receptor beta chains from one sample sequenced in a study of beta chain features in type 1 diabetes. All of the isolated RNA was reverse transcribed, so expressed TCRB transcripts were sequenced. The data were produced by immunoSEQ multiplex PCR, yet TCRdb's version contains in-frame clones alone and is incomplete. Altogether 110,000 or so clones are present, 40% being singletons, with the ten largest covering roughly 0.07%. Material for sequencing was stem cell memory CD4+ T cells from blood. All receptors derive from a young woman in good health.

A few counts support this clone. CDR3 sequence: CSVDSGQGYYGYTF. In DNA, the CDR3 is TGCAGCGTTGACTCCGGACAGGGGTACTATGGCTACACCTTC. The V call is TRBV29-1, the J call TRBJ1-2, with 9 bases aligning to TRBD1. J was trimmed by 3 bases and V by 3 bases; bases with no gene match: 5. Germline CDR1 and CDR2: SQVTM and ANQGSEA. The CDR3 sequence is 14 residues long.

The chain combines TRBV28 with TRBJ2-4, with 7 nucleotides matching TRBD1. From germline, CDR1 is MDHEN and CDR2 SYDVKM. This CDR3 region has 14 residues. V lost 3 bases to trimming and J lost 6 bases; unmatched junction nucleotides: 5. The CDR3 sequence is CASSFRGRGNIQYF. The CDR3 DNA sequence: TGTGCCAGCAGTTTCAGGGGGAGAGGAAACATTCAGTACTTC.

This sequence joins TRBV7-9 and TRBJ1-5; no clear D gene. The germline CDR1 and CDR2 sequences are SEHNR and FQNEAQ (reference sequence). Deletions cut 0 bases from V and 5 bases from J, with 5 bases between. There are 13 residues in the CDR3. As DNA, the CDR3 is TGTGCCAGCAGCTTAGCGCGAGATCAGCCCCAGCATTTT. Protein sequence: CASSLARDQPQHF.

The chain recombines TRBV9 with TRBJ2-1; 12 nucleotides align to TRBD2. This CDR3 has 15 amino acids. The junction had 5 bases not matched to a gene; V was cut back by 0 bases and J by 10 bases. The germline V gene encodes CDR1 SGDLS and CDR2 YYNGEE. In DNA, the CDR3 is TGTGCCAGCAGCGTAGCTAGCGGGAGGGCCAGCGAGCAGTTCTTC. Residues: CASSVASGRASEQFF.

V and J are TRBV5-5 and TRBJ1-4, with a possible D match to TRBD1 (5 bases). Germline V gives CDR1 SGHKS, CDR2 YYEKEE (reference sequence). The ends were cut back, 6 bases at V and 9 bases at J, with 12 bases in the middle. CDR3 length: 12 residues. The chain's CDR3 is CASIGGVQKLFF. Here the CDR3 DNA reads TGTGCCAGCATAGGAGGGGTTCAAAAACTGTTTTTT.

This clone was observed a few times. This sequence joins TRBV7-3 and TRBJ2-7, with D perhaps TRBD1 (5 bases). CDR3 length equals 15 residues. Germline CDR1 SGHTA, CDR2 FQGTGA. Trimming took off 2 bases at V and 3 bases at J, with 14 bases between the two ends. In DNA, the CDR3 is TGTGCCAGCAGCTTATTCTCCGCGACAGTCTACGAGCAGTACTTC. Encoded protein: CASSLFSATVYEQYF. The whole variable domain, filled in from reference TRBV7-3 and TRBJ2-7, reads GAGVSQTPSNKVTEKGKYVELRCDPISGHTALYWYRQSLGQGPEFLIYFQGTGAADDSGLPNDRFFAVRPEGSVSTLKIQRTERGDSAVYLCASSLFSATVYEQYFGPGTRLTVT.

This clone was picked up a small number of times. The sample holds other DNA sequences that translate to the same CDR3. The chain couples TRBV15 to TRBJ1-4; D unresolved. The CDR3 totals 13 residues. Trimming pared 0 bases from V and 8 bases from J, leaving 7 bases between. Germline-derived CDR1 and CDR2 are LNHNV and YYDKDF (reference sequence). The CDR3 is CATSRDGPEKLFF. CDR3 DNA: TGTGCCACCAGCAGAGACGGTCCGGAAAAACTGTTTTTT.

The chain has TRBV5-8 and TRBJ2-4; D is possibly TRBD2 (5 bases). Germline V lookup: CDR1 SGHTS, CDR2 YDEGEE. Trimming shortened V by 4 bases and J by 2 bases, and 16 bases separated the two germline ends. This CDR3 is built from 16 residues. The CDR3 DNA is TGTGCCAGCAGCCTATTTATCGGGGTGACCAAAAACATTCAGTACTTC. Translated: CASSLFIGVTKNIQYF. Using reference TRBV5-8 and TRBJ2-4 for the parts outside the CDR3, the full variable domain is EAGVTQSPTHLIKTRGQQATLRCSPISGHTSVYWYQQALGLGLQFLLWYDEGEERNRGNFPPRFSGRQFPNYSSELNVNALELEDSALYLCASSLFIGVTKNIQYFGAGTRLSVL.

The chain combines TRBV15 with TRBJ2-3; 12 nucleotides agree with TRBD2. From germline, CDR1 is LNHNV and CDR2 YYDKDF (reference sequence). This CDR3 region has 17 residues. V gave up 7 bases and J gave up 2 bases; unmatched junction bases: 10. The CDR3 DNA sequence: TGTGCCACCAAGGCGGCTAGCGGGAGGGGGAACACAGATACGCAGTATTTT. Protein product: CATKAASGRGNTDTQYF.

The gene calls are TRBV7-9 and TRBJ2-1, with D unresolved. Germline lookup yields CDR1 SEHNR and CDR2 FQNEAQ (reference sequence). V gave up 2 bases and J gave up 4 bases, with 9 bases separating them. The CDR3 covers 14 residues. Here the CDR3 DNA reads TGTGCCAGCAGCTTATCCGTTCTTTACAATGAGCAGTTCTTC. It translates to CASSLSVLYNEQFF.

The chain couples TRBV7-8 to TRBJ2-1; maybe TRBD2 (6 bases). Germline CDR1 SGHVS, CDR2 FQNEAQ. V lost 5 bases to trimming and J lost 8 bases, with 19 bases between them. The CDR3 runs 15 residues. CDR3 loop: CASSRGAGLGYEQFF. In nucleotides, the CDR3 is TGTGCCAGCAGCAGAGGGGCGGGATTGGGGTATGAGCAGTTCTTC.

The chain joins TRBV5-4 to TRBJ2-7; 7 bases agree with TRBD2. The CDR3 consists of 17 residues. The V and J ends lost 2 bases and 2 bases, in that order; junction bases with no gene match: 13. Germline V CDR1 and CDR2: SGHNT, YYREEE (reference sequence). The CDR3 here is CASSLPRLAGRPYEQYF. CDR3 nucleotide sequence: TGTGCCAGCAGCTTACCTCGACTAGCCGGGCGCCCCTACGAGCAGTACTTC. Drawing the rest from reference TRBV5-4 and TRBJ2-7, the complete variable domain is ETGVTQSPTHLIKTRGQQVTLRCSSQSGHNTVSWYQQALGQGPQFIFQYYREEENGRGNFPPRFSGLQFPNYSSELNVNALELDDSALYLCASSLPRLAGRPYEQYFGPGTRLTVT.

This clone was detected only a few times. The chain carries TRBV5-1 and TRBJ2-3; D not resolved. There are 14 residues in the CDR3. Germline loops: CDR1 SGHRS, CDR2 YFSETQ. V was trimmed by 0 bases and J by 2 bases, leaving 7 bases between them. The CDR3 loop reads CASSLGRSTDTQYF. In DNA, the CDR3 is TGCGCCAGCAGCTTGGGCAGATCCACAGATACGCAGTATTTT.

The chain employs TRBV5-1 and TRBJ2-3; 9 bases align to TRBD2. The junction had 5 bases not matched to a gene; V was cut back by 4 bases and J by 2 bases. Germline-derived CDR1 and CDR2 are SGHRS and YFSETQ. This CDR3 contains 15 residues. CDR3 residues: CASSPLAGHTDTQYF. CDR3 bases: TGCGCCAGCAGCCCTCTAGCGGGGCACACAGATACGCAGTATTTT. The full variable domain, rest sourced from reference TRBV5-1 and TRBJ2-3, is KAGVTQTPRYLIKTRGQQVTLSCSPISGHRSVSWYQQTPGQGLQFLFEYFSETQRNKGNFPGRFSGRQFSNSRSEMNVSTLELGDSALYLCASSPLAGHTDTQYFGPGTRLTVL.

This clone was counted a single time. This rearrangement joins TRBV9 to TRBJ1-6, with D possibly being TRBD1 (5 bases). The germline CDR1 and CDR2 sequences are SGDLS and YYNGEE. The CDR3 sequence is 15 residues long. V dropped 0 bases and J dropped 6 bases, with 10 bases sitting between them. Here the CDR3 reads CASSVVGTVNSPLHF. DNA of the CDR3: TGTGCCAGCAGCGTAGTCGGGACTGTTAATTCACCCCTCCACTTT.

The CDR3 coding sequence is TGTGCCAGCAGCTTACGTCGACTAGCGGGTACCGGGGAGCTGTTTTTT. This translates into CASSLRRLAGTGELFF. J is TRBJ2-2 and V is TRBV13; TRBD2 agrees at 10 bases. The ends lost 2 bases at V and 5 bases at J; junction bases unmatched: 5. CDR1 is PRHDT and CDR2 is FYEKMQ in the germline V gene (reference sequence). The CDR3 has 16 amino acids.

As DNA, the CDR3 is TGTGCCAGCAGACTAGCGGGATCATTGTATGAGCAGTTCTTC. This translates into CASRLAGSLYEQFF. This rearrangement joins TRBV27 to TRBJ2-1; TRBD2 aligns across 10 bases. The J segment lost 8 bases and the V segment lost 6 bases, leaving 7 bases of the junction unmatched. Germline CDR1 and CDR2: MNHEY and SMNVEV (reference sequence). The CDR3 sequence is 14 residues long.

This clone has only a few counts. The chain employs TRBV7-9 and TRBJ2-1, with 15 bases matching TRBD2. The CDR3 has 18 residues. Unmatched junction bases numbered 6, after V lost 3 bases and J lost 3 bases. Germline-derived CDR1 and CDR2 are SEHNR and FQNEAQ (reference sequence). The CDR3, as DNA: TGTGCCAGCAGCTTCACCGGGACTAGCGGGAGGTTCTACAATGAGCAGTTCTTC. Protein product: CASSFTGTSGRFYNEQFF. The whole variable domain, filled in from reference TRBV7-9 and TRBJ2-1, reads DTGVSQNPRHKITKRGQNVTFRCDPISEHNRLYWYRQTLGQGPEFLTYFQNEAQLEKSRLLSDRFSAERPKGSFSTLEIQRTEQGDSAMYLCASSFTGTSGRFYNEQFFGPGTRLTVL.

This clone has a handful of counts. J is TRBJ2-7 and V is TRBV4-1; 12 bases match TRBD2. Unmatched junction bases numbered 8, after V lost 0 bases and J lost 5 bases. Looked up from germline, CDR1 is MGHRA and CDR2 is YSYEKL. The CDR3 runs to 17 residues. CDR3 region: CASSQDKGLAGGNEQYF. In DNA, the CDR3 is TGCGCCAGCAGCCAAGATAAAGGCCTAGCGGGAGGGAACGAGCAGTACTTC.

V and J are TRBV6-1 and TRBJ2-1, with D perhaps TRBD1 (6 bases). CDR3 length equals 13 residues. V lost 4 bases and J lost 4, with 8 bases in between. CDR1 is MNHNS, CDR2 SASEGT, per germline. As DNA, the CDR3 is TGTGCCAGCAGTGTCCAGGGGTACAATGAGCAGTTCTTC. As protein: CASSVQGYNEQFF.

V is TRBV19 and J is TRBJ2-1, with 12 positions matching TRBD2. In germline, CDR1 is LNHDA, CDR2 SQIVND (reference sequence). V dropped 3 bases and J dropped 6; count of bases not matched to a gene: 12. There are 18 residues in the CDR3. For the CDR3, the DNA is TGTGCCAGTAGTATTCTCTGGACTAGCGGGAAAAACCGCAATGAGCAGTTCTTC. It encodes CASSILWTSGKNRNEQFF.

This clone was detected a few times. The chain carries TRBV10-3 and TRBJ2-7; 14 bases are shared with TRBD2. This CDR3 has 18 amino acids. V dropped 9 bases and J dropped 4; count of bases not matched to a gene: 17. Germline CDR1 reads ENHRY; CDR2 reads SYGVKD. Written as DNA, the CDR3 is TGTGCCATTTCAGCTTCACCGGGACTAGCGGGAGTAGGGTACGAGCAGTACTTC. This sequence encodes CAISASPGLAGVGYEQYF.

V usage is TRBV5-8 and J usage is TRBJ1-5; no firm D call. The germline CDR1 and CDR2 sequences are SGHTS and YDEGEE. The length of the CDR3 is 12 residues. Deletions cut 4 bases from V and 3 bases from J, with 5 bases between. The CDR3 DNA is TGTGCCAGCAGCCGCGTCAATCAGCCCCAGCATTTT. As protein: CASSRVNQPQHF.

J is TRBJ1-4 and V is TRBV6-5; 8 nucleotides align to TRBD1. Germline-derived CDR1 and CDR2 are MNHEY and SVGAGI. The V segment lost 6 bases and the J segment 7 bases; nucleotides outside the gene matches: 7. The CDR3 sequence is 14 residues long. Written as DNA, the CDR3 is TGTGCCAGCAGCGGACAGGGTTTAGGTGAAAAACTGTTTTTT. Translating gives CASSGQGLGEKLFF.

CDR3 DNA sequence: TGTGCCAGCAGACAACCGGGACAGGCGTATGGCTACACCTTC. Residues: CASRQPGQAYGYTF. This chain connects TRBV7-2 to TRBJ1-2; the match to TRBD1 covers 8 bases. J lost 5 bases, V lost 6 bases, and 8 bases had no gene match. The CDR3 is 14 amino acids. Germline-derived CDR1 and CDR2 are SGHTA and FQGNSA.